One T cell receptor (beta chain) is described in this entry. Its antigen is as yet unknown. The sample is drawn from a study of cytomegalovirus exposure and HLA in healthy donors. Germline-derived CDR1 and CDR2 are SGHDT and YYEEEE. The V gene end was trimmed by 5 bases and the J gene end by 2 bases; junction bases not matched to a gene: 1. The CDR3 is made up of 12 amino acids. Amplification used 60 Vbeta primers and 13 Jbeta primers. Data came from immunoSEQ multiplex PCR; TCRdb stores just in-frame clones and leaves some out. The sample lists around 200,000 clones, 80% seen once, with about 5.7% in the top ten. General study points: The authors judged a highly shared variant cluster likely a sequencing artifact. It was approximately 150 TCR beta chains that were listed as cytomegalovirus-associated. Among immune exposure information, only CMV serostatus was available.

The source material was PBMCs. This receptor was taken from a middle-aged man in good health and CMV-seropositive. This chain joins TRBV5-6 and TRBJ2-7, with 7 bases lining up with TRBD2. CDR3 nucleotide sequence: TGTGCCAGCAGTCGGGGGGCCTACGAGCAGTACTTC. Its protein is CASSRGAYEQYF.